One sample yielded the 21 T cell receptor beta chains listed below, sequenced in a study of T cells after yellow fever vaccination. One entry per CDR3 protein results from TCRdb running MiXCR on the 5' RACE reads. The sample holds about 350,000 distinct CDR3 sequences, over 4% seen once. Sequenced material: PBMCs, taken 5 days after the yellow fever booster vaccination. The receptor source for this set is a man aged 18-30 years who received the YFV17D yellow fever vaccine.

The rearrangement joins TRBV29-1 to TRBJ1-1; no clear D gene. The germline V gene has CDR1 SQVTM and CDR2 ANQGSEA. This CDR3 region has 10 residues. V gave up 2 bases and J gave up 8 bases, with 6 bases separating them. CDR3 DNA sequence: TGCAGCGTTGAAAAACCCGAAGCTTTCTTT. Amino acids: CSVEKPEAFF.

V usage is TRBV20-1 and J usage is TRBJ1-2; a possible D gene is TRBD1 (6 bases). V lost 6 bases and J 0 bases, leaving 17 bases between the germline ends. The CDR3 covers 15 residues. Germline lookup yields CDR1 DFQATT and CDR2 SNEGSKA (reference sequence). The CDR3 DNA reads TGCAGTGCGATAGCGGGGGCGCGGACTAACTATGGCTACACCTTC. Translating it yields CSAIAGARTNYGYTF.

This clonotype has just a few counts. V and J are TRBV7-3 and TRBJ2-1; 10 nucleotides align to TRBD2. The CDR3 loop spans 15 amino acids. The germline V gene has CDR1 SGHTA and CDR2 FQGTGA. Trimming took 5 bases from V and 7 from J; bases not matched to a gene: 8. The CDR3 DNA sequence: TGTGCCAGCAGCACAGCGGGACTAGCGACGAATGAGCAGTTCTTC. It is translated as CASSTAGLATNEQFF. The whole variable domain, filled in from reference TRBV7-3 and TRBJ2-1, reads GAGVSQTPSNKVTEKGKYVELRCDPISGHTALYWYRQSLGQGPEFLIYFQGTGAADDSGLPNDRFFAVRPEGSVSTLKIQRTERGDSAVYLCASSTAGLATNEQFFGPGTRLTVL.

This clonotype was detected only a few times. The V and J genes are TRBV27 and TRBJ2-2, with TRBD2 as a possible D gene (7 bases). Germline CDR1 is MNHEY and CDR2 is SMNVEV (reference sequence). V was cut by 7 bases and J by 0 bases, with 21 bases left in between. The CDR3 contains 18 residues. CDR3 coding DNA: TGTGCCAGCACCTTTAAAGGGGGGGGACTCCCGAACACCGGGGAGCTGTTTTTT. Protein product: CASTFKGGGLPNTGELFF.

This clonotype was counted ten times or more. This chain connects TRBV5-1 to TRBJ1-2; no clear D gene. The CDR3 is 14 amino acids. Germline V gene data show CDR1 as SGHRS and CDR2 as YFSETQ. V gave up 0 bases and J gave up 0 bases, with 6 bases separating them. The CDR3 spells CASSLESPNYGYTF. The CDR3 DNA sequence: TGCGCCAGCAGCTTGGAAAGTCCTAACTATGGCTACACCTTC.

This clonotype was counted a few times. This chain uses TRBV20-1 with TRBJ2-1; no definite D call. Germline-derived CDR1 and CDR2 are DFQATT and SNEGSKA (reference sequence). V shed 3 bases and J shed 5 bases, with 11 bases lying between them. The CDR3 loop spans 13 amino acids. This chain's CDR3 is CSASASVHNEQFF. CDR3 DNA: TGCAGTGCTAGCGCCAGCGTCCACAATGAGCAGTTCTTC.

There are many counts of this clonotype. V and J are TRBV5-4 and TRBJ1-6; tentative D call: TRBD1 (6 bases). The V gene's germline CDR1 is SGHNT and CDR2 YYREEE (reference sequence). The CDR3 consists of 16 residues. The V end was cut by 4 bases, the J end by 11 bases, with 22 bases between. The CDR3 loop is CASSAGQGTTLTPLHF. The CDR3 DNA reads TGTGCCAGCAGCGCTGGGCAGGGGACCACATTGACACCCCTCCACTTT.

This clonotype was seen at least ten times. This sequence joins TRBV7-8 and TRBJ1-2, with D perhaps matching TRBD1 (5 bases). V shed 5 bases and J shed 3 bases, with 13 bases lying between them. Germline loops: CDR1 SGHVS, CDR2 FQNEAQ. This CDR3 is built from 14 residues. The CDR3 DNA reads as TGTGCCAGCAGCCCCGGGGGTGGAGACTATGGCTACACCTTC. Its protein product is CASSPGGGDYGYTF.

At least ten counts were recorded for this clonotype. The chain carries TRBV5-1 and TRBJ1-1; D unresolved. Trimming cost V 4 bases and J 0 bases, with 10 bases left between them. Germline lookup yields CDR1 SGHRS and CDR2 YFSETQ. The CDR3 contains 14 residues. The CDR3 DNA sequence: TGCGCCAGCAGCCTGACTCCCCTGAACACTGAAGCTTTCTTT. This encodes CASSLTPLNTEAFF.

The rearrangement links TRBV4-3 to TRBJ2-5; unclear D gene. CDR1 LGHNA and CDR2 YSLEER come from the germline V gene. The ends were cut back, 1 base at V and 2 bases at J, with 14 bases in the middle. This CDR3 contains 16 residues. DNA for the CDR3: TGCGCCAGCAGCCAAGGATCGGCAGGCTCTCAAGAGACCCAGTACTTC. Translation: CASSQGSAGSQETQYF.

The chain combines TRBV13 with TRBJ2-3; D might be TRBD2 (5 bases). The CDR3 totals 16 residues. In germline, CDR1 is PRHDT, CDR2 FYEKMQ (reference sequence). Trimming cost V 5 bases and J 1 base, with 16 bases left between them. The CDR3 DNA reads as TGTGCCAGCAGCCCCGGACTGGACCATCGCACAGATACGCAGTATTTT. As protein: CASSPGLDHRTDTQYF.

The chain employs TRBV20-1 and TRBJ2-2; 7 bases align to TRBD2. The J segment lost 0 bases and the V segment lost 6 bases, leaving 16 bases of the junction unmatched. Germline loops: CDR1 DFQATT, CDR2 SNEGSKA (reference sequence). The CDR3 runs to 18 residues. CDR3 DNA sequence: TGCAGTGCGTTAAGCAGCGGGGAACTTTTTTCGAACACCGGGGAGCTGTTTTTT. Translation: CSALSSGELFSNTGELFF.

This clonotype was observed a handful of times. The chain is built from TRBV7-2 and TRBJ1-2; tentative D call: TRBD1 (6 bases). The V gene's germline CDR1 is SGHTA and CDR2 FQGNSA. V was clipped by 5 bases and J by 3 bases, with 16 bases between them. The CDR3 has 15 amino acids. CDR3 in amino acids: CASSPRGGADYGYTF. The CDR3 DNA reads TGTGCCAGCAGCCCCCGCGGGGGGGCTGACTATGGCTACACCTTC.

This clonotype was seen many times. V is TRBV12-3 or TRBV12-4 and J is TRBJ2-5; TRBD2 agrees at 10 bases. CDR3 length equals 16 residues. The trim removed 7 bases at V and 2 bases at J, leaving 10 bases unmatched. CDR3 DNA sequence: TGTGCCAGCACCCCCCGGCTAGCGGGGGCGCAAGAGACCCAGTACTTC. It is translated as CASTPRLAGAQETQYF.

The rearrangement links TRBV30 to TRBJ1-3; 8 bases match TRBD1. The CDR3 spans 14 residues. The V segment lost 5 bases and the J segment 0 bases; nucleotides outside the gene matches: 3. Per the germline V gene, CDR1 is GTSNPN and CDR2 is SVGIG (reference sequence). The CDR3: CAWGDRTSGNTIYF. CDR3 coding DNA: TGTGCCTGGGGGGACAGGACCTCTGGAAACACCATATATTTT.

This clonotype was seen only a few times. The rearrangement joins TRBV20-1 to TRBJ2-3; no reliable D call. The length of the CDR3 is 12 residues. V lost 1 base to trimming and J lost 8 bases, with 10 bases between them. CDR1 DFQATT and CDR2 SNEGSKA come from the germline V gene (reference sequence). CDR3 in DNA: TGCAGTGCTAGAGGTGTACAGATTACGCAGTATTTT. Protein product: CSARGVQITQYF.

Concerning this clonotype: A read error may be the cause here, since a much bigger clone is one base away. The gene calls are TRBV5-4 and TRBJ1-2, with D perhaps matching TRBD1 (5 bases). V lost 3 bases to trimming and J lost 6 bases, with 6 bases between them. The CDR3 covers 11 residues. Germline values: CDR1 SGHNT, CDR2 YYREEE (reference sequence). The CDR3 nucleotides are TGTGCCAGCAGCTCAGGGCATGGCTACACCTTC. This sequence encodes CASSSGHGYTF. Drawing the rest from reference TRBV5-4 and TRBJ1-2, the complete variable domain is ETGVTQSPTHLIKTRGQQVTLRCSSQSGHNTVSWYQQALGQGPQFIFQYYREEENGRGNFPPRFSGLQFPNYSSELNVNALELDDSALYLCASSSGHGYTFGSGTRLTVV.

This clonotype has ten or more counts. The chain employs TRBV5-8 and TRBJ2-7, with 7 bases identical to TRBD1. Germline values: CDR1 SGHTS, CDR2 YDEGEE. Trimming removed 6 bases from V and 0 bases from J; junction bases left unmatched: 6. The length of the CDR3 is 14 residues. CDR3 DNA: TGTGCCAGCAACCTCCGGGACAGCTCCTACGAGCAGTACTTC. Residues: CASNLRDSSYEQYF.

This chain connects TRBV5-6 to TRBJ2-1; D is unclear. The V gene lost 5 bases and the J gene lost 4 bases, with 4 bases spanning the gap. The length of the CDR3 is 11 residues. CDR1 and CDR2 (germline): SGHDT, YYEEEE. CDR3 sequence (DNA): TGTGCCAGCAGAGATTACAATGAGCAGTTCTTC. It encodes CASRDYNEQFF.

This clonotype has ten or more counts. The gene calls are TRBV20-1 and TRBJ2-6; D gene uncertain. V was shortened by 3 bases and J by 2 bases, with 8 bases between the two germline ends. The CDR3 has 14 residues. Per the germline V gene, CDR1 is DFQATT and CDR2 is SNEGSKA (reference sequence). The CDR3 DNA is TGCAGTGCTAGGGCCGGCGCTGGGGCCAACGTCCTGACTTTC. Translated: CSARAGAGANVLTF.

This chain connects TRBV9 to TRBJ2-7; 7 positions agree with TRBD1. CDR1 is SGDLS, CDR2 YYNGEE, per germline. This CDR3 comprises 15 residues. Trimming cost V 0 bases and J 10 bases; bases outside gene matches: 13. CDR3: CASSVARRGHPRQYV. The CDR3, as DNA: TGTGCCAGCAGCGTAGCTAGAAGGGGGCACCCCAGACAGTACGTC.